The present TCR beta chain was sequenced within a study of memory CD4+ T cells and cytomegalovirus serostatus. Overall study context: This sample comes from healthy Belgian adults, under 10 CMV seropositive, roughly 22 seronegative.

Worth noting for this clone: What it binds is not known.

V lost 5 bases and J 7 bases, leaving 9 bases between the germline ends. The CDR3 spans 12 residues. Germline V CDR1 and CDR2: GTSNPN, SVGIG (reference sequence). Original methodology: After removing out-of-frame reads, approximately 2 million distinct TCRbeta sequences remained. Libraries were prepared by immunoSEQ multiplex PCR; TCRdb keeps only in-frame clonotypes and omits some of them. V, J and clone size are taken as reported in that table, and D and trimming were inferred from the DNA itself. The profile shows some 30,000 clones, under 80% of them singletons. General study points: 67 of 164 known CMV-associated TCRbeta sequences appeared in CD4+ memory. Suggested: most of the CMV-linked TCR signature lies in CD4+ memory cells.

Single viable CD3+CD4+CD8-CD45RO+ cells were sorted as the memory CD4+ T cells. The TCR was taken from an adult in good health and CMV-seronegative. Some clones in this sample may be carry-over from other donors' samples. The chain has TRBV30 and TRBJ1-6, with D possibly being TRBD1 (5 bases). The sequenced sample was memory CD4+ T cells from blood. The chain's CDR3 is CAWDGGNSPLHF. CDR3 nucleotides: TGTGCCTGGGACGGGGGGAATTCACCCCTCCACTTT.